The 30 T cell receptor beta chains presented below share a single source sample, sequenced in a study of regulatory T cells in long-lasting Graves disease. Time point of the sample: newly diagnosed GD, antithyroid drugs for less than 3 months. The authors made the TCR library using RNA they extracted from PBMCs. Arm-PCR of CDR3 regions and iRepertoire HTBI primers were the basis on which TCR beta libraries were built. MiXCR was run by TCRdb on the multiplex PCR reads, yielding one entry per CDR3 protein. The table shows hundreds of thousands of distinct CDR3 sequences, with less than 20% occurring only once. The same sample was also used in a study of T cells in Graves' hyperthyroidism and ophthalmopathy.

Sequences were derived from peripheral blood mononuclear cells (PBMCs), sampled at new diagnosis, from a patient treated with antithyroid drugs. Receptor source: a woman aged 25 to 45 with Graves disease.

This clonotype was picked up a small number of times. This rearrangement joins TRBV7-2 to TRBJ2-5, with 9 bases that match TRBD1. After removal of 1 base from V and 5 bases from J, the junction contained 5 bases not matched to a gene. This CDR3 region has 15 residues. The germline V gene has CDR1 SGHTA and CDR2 FQGNSA. DNA of the CDR3: TGTGCCAGCAGCTTAGTGCGGACAGGGGCCGAGACCCAGTACTTC. Translated: CASSLVRTGAETQYF.

V is TRBV5-8 and J is TRBJ2-7; weak D call: TRBD1 (6 bases). The CDR3 is 15 residues long. V gave up 0 bases and J gave up 3 bases, with 13 bases separating them. Germline loops: CDR1 SGHTS, CDR2 YDEGEE. CDR3 sequence reads: CASSLGRTANYEQYF. The DNA for the CDR3 is TGTGCCAGCAGCTTGGGGCGGACAGCCAACTACGAGCAGTACTTC.

This clonotype came up a few times. CDR3 protein: CASSYSRGTGGLFTSYEQYF. The CDR3 coding sequence is TGTGCCAGCAGTTACTCTAGGGGGACAGGGGGACTTTTCACCTCCTACGAGCAGTACTTC. The chain links TRBV6-2 or TRBV6-3 to TRBJ2-7; TRBD1 aligns across 11 bases. This CDR3 spans 20 amino acids. Germline V gives CDR1 MNHEY, CDR2 SVGEGT. V shed 0 bases and J 0 bases; nucleotides not matched to a gene: 13.

CDR3 residues: CASSFMDRDAFF. In DNA, the CDR3 is TGTGCCAGCAGCTTCATGGACAGGGATGCTTTCTTT. The chain joins TRBV7-2 to TRBJ1-1; 8 nucleotides agree with TRBD1. Germline V gene lookup returns CDR1 SGHTA and CDR2 FQGNSA. V shed 3 bases, J shed 11 bases, and the junction held 5 bases outside the gene matches. The CDR3 is made up of 12 amino acids. The full variable domain, with the rest looked up from reference TRBV7-2 and TRBJ1-1, is GAGVSQSPSNKVTEKGKDVELRCDPISGHTALYWYRQSLGQGLEFLIYFQGNSAPDKSGLPSDRFSAERTGGSVSTLTIQRTQQEDSAVYLCASSFMDRDAFFGQGTRLTVV.

This clonotype showed up just a few times. This rearrangement joins TRBV28 to TRBJ1-5; D might be TRBD1 (6 bases). V lost 6 bases to trimming and J lost 7 bases, with 19 bases between them. Germline assignment: CDR1 MDHEN and CDR2 SYDVKM. This CDR3 has 15 residues. The DNA of the CDR3 is TGTGCCAGCAGCGAAGCAGGGGAGGTTAGCCAGCCCCAGCATTTT. Amino acid sequence: CASSEAGEVSQPQHF.

On this clonotype itself: A much bigger clone sits one base away, suggesting this may be a read error. The chain carries TRBV6-2 or TRBV6-3 and TRBJ2-3; TRBD2 might be the D (6 bases). CDR1 is MNHEY, CDR2 SVGEGT, per germline. Deletions cut 5 bases from V and 5 bases from J, with 23 bases between. The CDR3 is 17 amino acids. This CDR3 reads CASSEATRLTGRDTQYF. The DNA of the CDR3 is TGTGCCAGCAGTGAAGCGACTAGGCTAACGGGTAGAGATACGCAGTATTTT.

This clonotype was observed at least ten times. The CDR3, as DNA: TGTGCCACCGGTTGGTTGCAAGCTGGGGAGCTGTTTTTT. It encodes CATGWLQAGELFF. This chain joins TRBV2 and TRBJ2-2; D remains ambiguous. Germline-derived CDR1 and CDR2 are SNHLY and FYNNEI. This CDR3 has 13 residues. V lost 10 bases and J 8 bases, leaving 17 bases between the germline ends.

This clonotype was seen ten or more times. The V and J genes are TRBV5-1 and TRBJ1-1; D remains unclear. V dropped 0 bases and J dropped 4 bases, with 4 bases sitting between them. The CDR3 has 12 residues. Per germline, CDR1 SGHRS and CDR2 YFSETQ. This CDR3 is CASSLDLTEAFF. As DNA, the CDR3 is TGCGCCAGCAGCTTGGATCTCACTGAAGCTTTCTTT. Combining the CDR3 with reference TRBV5-1 and TRBJ1-1 gives the whole variable domain KAGVTQTPRYLIKTRGQQVTLSCSPISGHRSVSWYQQTPGQGLQFLFEYFSETQRNKGNFPGRFSGRQFSNSRSEMNVSTLELGDSALYLCASSLDLTEAFFGQGTRLTVV.

DNA of the CDR3: TGTGCCAGATGCTTGGGGGGGGGATCGTTTTCACTGTTTTTT. This sequence encodes CARCLGGGSFSLFF. The chain has TRBV7-3 and TRBJ1-4; tentatively, D is TRBD1 (5 bases). This CDR3 spans 14 amino acids. V lost 9 bases and J 13 bases, leaving 24 bases between the germline ends. From germline, CDR1 is SGHTA and CDR2 FQGTGA.

V is TRBV28 and J is TRBJ2-7; D is perhaps TRBD1 or TRBD2 (6 bases each). The CDR3 consists of 15 residues. Trimming cost V 7 bases and J 0 bases, with 16 bases left between them. Germline values: CDR1 MDHEN, CDR2 SYDVKM. The CDR3 spells CASNEQGGLSYEQYF. CDR3 nucleotide sequence: TGTGCCAGCAACGAGCAAGGGGGACTCTCCTACGAGCAGTACTTC. Filled out from reference TRBV28 and TRBJ2-7, the complete variable domain reads DVKVTQSSRYLVKRTGEKVFLECVQDMDHENMFWYRQDPGLGLRLIYFSYDVKMKEKGDIPEGYSVSREKKERFSLILESASTNQTSMYLCASNEQGGLSYEQYFGPGTRLTVT.

The chain uses TRBV7-2 and TRBJ2-3; 12 bases align to TRBD2. The germline gives CDR1 SGHTA, CDR2 FQGNSA. The CDR3 consists of 16 residues. V lost 5 bases, J lost 3 bases, and 6 bases stayed unmatched. This CDR3 is CASSPGLAGWTDTQYF. CDR3 nucleotide sequence: TGTGCCAGCAGCCCAGGACTAGCGGGATGGACAGATACGCAGTATTTT.

The CDR3 spells CASSVDLTDTYEQYF. CDR3 nucleotides: TGTGCCAGCAGCGTAGATCTTACGGATACCTACGAGCAGTACTTC. This chain joins TRBV9 and TRBJ2-7; D ambiguous. The V gene lost 0 bases and the J gene lost 2 bases, with 12 bases spanning the gap. This CDR3 region has 15 residues. CDR1 and CDR2 from the germline V gene are SGDLS and YYNGEE.

DNA for the CDR3: TGTGCCAGCAGTTTAAGGGCTAGCGGGGACTACGAGCAGTACTTC. Its translation: CASSLRASGDYEQYF. The chain employs TRBV27 and TRBJ2-7; TRBD2 aligns across 9 bases. Trimming removed 2 bases from V and 3 bases from J; junction bases left unmatched: 5. The CDR3 has 15 amino acids. CDR1 and CDR2 (germline): MNHEY, SMNVEV (reference sequence).

The rearrangement uses TRBV3-1 and TRBJ1-3, with a weak D call TRBD1 (5 bases). Germline-derived CDR1 and CDR2 are LGHDT and YNNKEL (reference sequence). CDR3 length equals 16 residues. Trimming removed 0 bases from V and 0 bases from J, with 9 bases in between. CDR3 DNA: TGTGCCAGCAGCCAAGACCAGGGTTACTCTGGAAACACCATATATTTT. Translation gives CASSQDQGYSGNTIYF.

V and J are TRBV4-1 and TRBJ2-7, with TRBD2 as a possible D gene (6 bases). Germline CDR1 is MGHRA and CDR2 is YSYEKL. The CDR3 consists of 13 residues. V was pared by 5 bases and J by 3 bases, with 11 bases between. The CDR3 protein is CASSSDYYYEQYF. In DNA, the CDR3 is TGCGCCAGCAGCTCGGACTATTACTACGAGCAGTACTTC.

This clonotype was recorded at least ten times. This chain connects TRBV12-3 or TRBV12-4 to TRBJ2-5; unclear D gene. Trimming shortened V by 7 bases and J by 2 bases, and 17 bases separated the two germline ends. This CDR3 comprises 15 residues. CDR3 nucleotides: TGTGCCAGCACCTTCGTGACGGTAGGACAAGAGACCCAGTACTTC. This encodes CASTFVTVGQETQYF.

This clonotype was counted a few times. J is TRBJ2-2 and V is TRBV18; 12 bases agree with TRBD1. The CDR3 is 16 residues long. V shed 8 bases, J shed 5 bases, and the junction held 9 bases outside the gene matches. Germline CDR1 and CDR2: KGHSH and LQKENI. The DNA for the CDR3 is TGTGCCAGCAGGACAGGGACAGGGGGCGCGACCGGGGAGCTGTTTTTT. As protein: CASRTGTGGATGELFF.

In its sample, this clonotype was seen many times. The V call is TRBV12-3 or TRBV12-4, the J call TRBJ1-2, with 7 bases fitting TRBD1. This CDR3 region has 13 residues. The ends lost 6 bases at V and 6 bases at J; junction bases unmatched: 7. CDR3 coding DNA: TGTGCCAGCAGATTACAGGGGACGGATGGCTACACCTTC. It yields the protein CASRLQGTDGYTF.

As to this clonotype: Given a much more abundant clone one base away, this may be a read error. The chain is built from TRBV28 and TRBJ1-1, with D perhaps matching TRBD1 (6 bases). Germline V CDR1 and CDR2: MDHEN, SYDVKM. CDR3 length: 15 residues. As DNA, the CDR3 is TGTGCCGGCAGTTTGATACAGGGTTCTGACACTGAAGCTTTCTTT. It specifies CAGSLIQGSDTEAFF.

In this sample, this clonotype turned up many times. The CDR3 sequence: CASKSLGLDTGELFF. CDR3 in DNA: TGTGCCAGCAAGTCGCTCGGATTGGACACCGGGGAGCTGTTTTTT. This sequence joins TRBV12-3 or TRBV12-4 and TRBJ2-2; D is unclear. The V end was cut by 7 bases, the J end by 3 bases, with 15 bases between. The CDR3 spans 15 residues.

This clonotype was picked up a small number of times. V usage is TRBV12-3 or TRBV12-4 and J usage is TRBJ2-3; 7 bases align to TRBD1. The length of the CDR3 is 15 residues. The junction had 15 bases not matched to a gene; V was cut back by 7 bases and J by 8 bases. The CDR3 DNA reads as TGTGCCAGCATTCAAAGGGGGACAGCCGTCGGTACGCAGTATTTT. Protein sequence: CASIQRGTAVGTQYF.

This clonotype was counted ten times or more. The rearrangement joins TRBV5-1 to TRBJ2-3; D unresolved. Trimming cost V 8 bases and J 2 bases, with 15 bases left between them. Germline-derived CDR1 and CDR2 are SGHRS and YFSETQ. The CDR3 spans 14 residues. The CDR3 protein is CASTVVFSTDTQYF. CDR3 DNA: TGCGCCAGTACCGTAGTTTTCTCCACAGATACGCAGTATTTT. The full variable domain, completed using reference TRBV5-1 and TRBJ2-3, is KAGVTQTPRYLIKTRGQQVTLSCSPISGHRSVSWYQQTPGQGLQFLFEYFSETQRNKGNFPGRFSGRQFSNSRSEMNVSTLELGDSALYLCASTVVFSTDTQYFGPGTRLTVL.

In its sample, this clonotype was seen a few times. The chain links TRBV3-1 to TRBJ1-4; D is uncertain. Germline V CDR1 and CDR2: LGHDT, YNNKEL (reference sequence). The V end was cut by 2 bases, the J end by 6 bases, with 7 bases between. The CDR3 has 13 amino acids. CDR3 region: CASSQIAHEKLFF. CDR3 DNA: TGTGCCAGCAGCCAAATTGCCCATGAAAAACTGTTTTTT.

This clonotype was observed a few times. This rearrangement joins TRBV3-1 to TRBJ2-3; D not certain. V was pared by 4 bases and J by 1 base, with 9 bases between. Germline CDR1 LGHDT, CDR2 YNNKEL (reference sequence). This CDR3 is 14 amino acids long. Here the CDR3 reads CASSRASRTDTQYF. In DNA, the CDR3 is TGTGCCAGCAGCCGGGCCAGTCGCACAGATACGCAGTATTTT.

The chain recombines TRBV6-1 with TRBJ2-2, with TRBD2 identical over 10 bases. The germline V gene encodes CDR1 MNHNS and CDR2 SASEGT. CDR3 length: 15 amino acids. V gave up 2 bases and J gave up 3 bases; unmatched junction bases: 0. Here the CDR3 reads CASSETSGDTGELFF. The CDR3 coding sequence is TGTGCCAGCAGTGAAACTAGCGGGGACACCGGGGAGCTGTTTTTT.

This clonotype occurred a few times. The DNA for the CDR3 is TGTGCCAGCAGACTTCTAGCGGAAGGGCCCCGCAATGAGCAGTTCTTC. Its translation is CASRLLAEGPRNEQFF. The chain combines TRBV6-2 or TRBV6-3 with TRBJ2-1, with 7 bases fitting TRBD2. Germline assignment: CDR1 MNHEY and CDR2 SVGEGT. Trimming at V came to 6 bases and at J to 6 bases, leaving 14 bases not matched to a gene. The CDR3 totals 16 residues.

The chain is built from TRBV4-1 and TRBJ2-1; perhaps TRBD1 as D (6 bases). CDR3 length: 17 amino acids. Germline V gives CDR1 MGHRA, CDR2 YSYEKL. The V gene lost 0 bases and the J gene lost 3 bases, with 15 bases spanning the gap. The CDR3 nucleotides are TGCGCCAGCAGCCAAGAACTCGAGGGGGTGCGCTACAATGAGCAGTTCTTC. Translated, it gives CASSQELEGVRYNEQFF.

This clonotype was seen only a few times. V gene TRBV5-1 combines with J gene TRBJ2-1, with 7 bases aligning to TRBD2. V was clipped by 3 bases and J by 6 bases; unmatched bases: 9. CDR3 length: 15 amino acids. CDR1 and CDR2 from the germline V gene are SGHRS and YFSETQ. The CDR3 nucleotides are TGCGCCAGCAGCTCGCTCGCCCTAGCGGCCAATGAGCAGTTCTTC. Translating it yields CASSSLALAANEQFF.

This clonotype was seen more than once but under ten times. This chain uses TRBV27 with TRBJ1-6, with D possibly being TRBD1 (5 bases). Trimming pared 3 bases from V and 5 bases from J, leaving 14 bases between. Germline V gene data show CDR1 as MNHEY and CDR2 as SMNVEV (reference sequence). The CDR3 consists of 16 residues. The CDR3 sequence: CASSFSWGTNNSPLHF. The CDR3 bases are TGTGCCAGCAGTTTTAGTTGGGGGACTAATAATTCACCCCTCCACTTT.

This clonotype has a count of ten or more. This chain links TRBV27 with TRBJ1-2; D is undetermined. CDR3 length: 14 residues. Trimming cost V 0 bases and J 8 bases, with 13 bases left between them. Germline lookup yields CDR1 MNHEY and CDR2 SMNVEV (reference sequence). In DNA form, the CDR3 reads TGTGCCAGCAGTTTATCCCCTTCCAAGCGGGGCTACACCTTC. Translation gives CASSLSPSKRGYTF.